The clone carrying this T cell receptor beta chain was counted many times. Its specificity is not known. This sample was taken from a study of T cell responses to AZD1222 COVID-19 vaccine. General study points: It should be noted that donors were predominantly white British and more often female, and clonal diversity was possibly underestimated. Only after the peak T cell response were repertoires sampled.

Sequencing used immunoSEQ multiplex PCR; TCRdb keeps in-frame clones, though not all of them. Here the sample spans more than 80,000 clones, approximately 85% being singletons. V trimming: 1 base; J trimming: 6 bases; junction bases outside the gene matches: 5. Germline V gene data show CDR1 as SEHNR and CDR2 as FQNEAQ (reference sequence). The CDR3 is made up of 15 amino acids. This sequence originates from an adult who received the AZD1222 COVID-19 vaccine. The input for sequencing was peripheral blood, taken 28 days after the second AZD1222 dose. The gene calls are TRBV7-9 and TRBJ2-2; 7 bases match TRBD1. DNA for the CDR3: TGTGCCAGCAGCTTAGAGGGGGCGGTAGCCGGGGAGCTGTTTTTT. This translates into CASSLEGAVAGELFF. The full variable domain, completed using reference TRBV7-9 and TRBJ2-2, is DTGVSQNPRHKITKRGQNVTFRCDPISEHNRLYWYRQTLGQGPEFLTYFQNEAQLEKSRLLSDRFSAERPKGSFSTLEIQRTEQGDSAMYLCASSLEGAVAGELFFGEGSRLTVL.